One sample yielded the 3 T cell receptor beta chains listed below, sequenced in a study of blood T cell repertoires in COVID-19 (dated by TCRdb to 2018 to 2021). The library came from the immunoSEQ multiplex PCR assay. TCRdb holds this immuneACCESS table with in-frame rearrangements only. Some clones are missing; in checked studies, unresolved V genes explain under half, and the rest has no known cause. The sample table contains 30,000 to 45,000 clones; only one count was recorded for around 85% of them. Clones ranked in the top ten supply approximately 30% of the sample. Sequenced input: peripheral blood. These receptors were taken from a man older than 75 with active or convalescent COVID-19.

V usage is TRBV7-2 and J usage is TRBJ2-7; TRBD2 matches at 13 bases. CDR1 is SGHTA and CDR2 is FQGNSA in the germline V gene. V lost 7 bases, J lost 2 bases, and 5 bases stayed unmatched. The CDR3 loop spans 15 amino acids. For the CDR3, the DNA is TGTGCCAGCACCCTAACTAGCGGGGGGGCCTACGAGCAGTACTTC. Translated: CASTLTSGGAYEQYF.

The CDR3 region is CATPGMTGETYSNQPQHF. The CDR3 coding sequence is TGTGCCACCCCCGGAATGACAGGGGAGACCTATAGCAATCAGCCCCAGCATTTT. The chain uses TRBV24-1 and TRBJ1-5, with TRBD1 identical over 8 bases. Per germline, CDR1 KGHDR and CDR2 SFDVKD. Germline trimming cut 9 bases from V and 0 bases from J; bases unmatched to any gene: 15. The CDR3 loop spans 18 amino acids.

V is TRBV5-4 and J is TRBJ1-1; D may be TRBD1 (6 bases). CDR3 length: 14 residues. Trimming left V 4 bases short and J 3 bases short, with 13 bases between. The V gene's germline CDR1 is SGHNT and CDR2 YYREEE (reference sequence). This chain's CDR3 is CASSPRGGYTEAFF. CDR3 nucleotide sequence: TGTGCCAGCAGCCCAAGGGGGGGATACACTGAAGCTTTCTTT. Full variable domain (outside the CDR3, taken from reference TRBV5-4 and TRBJ1-1): ETGVTQSPTHLIKTRGQQVTLRCSSQSGHNTVSWYQQALGQGPQFIFQYYREEENGRGNFPPRFSGLQFPNYSSELNVNALELDDSALYLCASSPRGGYTEAFFGQGTRLTVV.